This section outlines one TCR beta chain sequence together with its context. The CDR3 loop spans 11 amino acids. Trimming removed 5 bases from V and 8 bases from J, with 12 bases in between. Germline V gives CDR1 DFQATT, CDR2 SNEGSKA (reference sequence). This entry belongs to a study of blood T cell repertoires in COVID-19. Across the whole study: The analysed material was cDNA or gDNA that came from T cells, B-cell-depleted T cells, or PBMCs.

Authors' processing steps: The authors estimated nucleated cell counts from reference gene primer amplification. Some clones are missing from TCRdb's copy, which holds only in-frame ones; the method was immunoSEQ multiplex PCR. That table furnishes V, J and clone size, whereas the DNA furnished D and trimming. The profile shows 70,000 or so clones, roughly 87% of them singletons. Sequencing was done on a sample of peripheral blood. The sequence was obtained from a human donor in a cohort sampled during active COVID-19. The V gene is TRBV20-1, the J gene TRBJ1-1; D unclear. The CDR3 is CSAHTGWEAFF. The DNA of the CDR3 is TGCAGTGCTCATACGGGGTGGGAAGCTTTCTTT.